This TCR beta chain was sequenced for a study of blood T cell repertoires in COVID-19. Study information: Spain, Italy and the United States supplied samples that represented acute and convalescent COVID-19. Sources were T cells, B-cell-depleted T cells, or PBMCs; the material itself was cDNA or gDNA.

V was cut by 4 bases and J by 4 bases, with 14 bases left in between. CDR1 and CDR2 from the germline V gene are SGDLS and YYNGEE. The CDR3 sequence is 14 residues long. This clone has just a few counts. Source study methods: Amplification of reference gene primers was used by the study to estimate nucleated cell counts. TCRdb keeps only in-frame clones here, not all; method: immunoSEQ multiplex PCR. V, J and clone size reflect that table, while D and trimming were determined from the DNA. The repertoire has roughly 270,000 clones, over 75% of them found once; the top ten carry less than 6.5%. The material sequenced was peripheral blood. The sequence was obtained from a man aged 45-65 years with active or convalescent COVID-19. V gene TRBV9 combines with J gene TRBJ1-1; D is unresolved. The CDR3 region is CASSSTIPGTEAFF. CDR3 DNA: TGTGCCAGCAGCTCAACGATTCCCGGCACTGAAGCTTTCTTT.